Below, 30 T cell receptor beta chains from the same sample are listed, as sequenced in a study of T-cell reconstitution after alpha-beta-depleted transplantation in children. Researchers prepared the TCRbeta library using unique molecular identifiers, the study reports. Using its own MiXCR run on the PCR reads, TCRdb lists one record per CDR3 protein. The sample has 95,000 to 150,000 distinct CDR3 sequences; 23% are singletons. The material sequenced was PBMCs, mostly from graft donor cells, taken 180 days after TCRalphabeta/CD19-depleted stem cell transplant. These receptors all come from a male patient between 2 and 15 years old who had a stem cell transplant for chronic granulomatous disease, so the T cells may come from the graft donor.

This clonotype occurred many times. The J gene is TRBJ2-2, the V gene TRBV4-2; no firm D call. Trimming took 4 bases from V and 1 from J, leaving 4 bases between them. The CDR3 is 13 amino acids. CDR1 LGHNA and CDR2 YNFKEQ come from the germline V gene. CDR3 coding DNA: TGTGCCAGCAGCCCAATGAACACCGGGGAGCTGTTTTTT. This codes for CASSPMNTGELFF.

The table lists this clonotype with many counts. The CDR3 nucleotides read TGTGCCAGCAGTCATAGCCGGGGGAGAGGATCCTACGAGCAGTACTTC. It specifies CASSHSRGRGSYEQYF. V is TRBV12-3 or TRBV12-4 and J is TRBJ2-7; the D gene is possibly TRBD2 (6 bases). V was cut by 5 bases and J by 1 base, with 18 bases left in between. There are 16 residues in the CDR3.

The CDR3 nucleotides read TGTGCCAGCAGTCCGGACGGGGTAGATACGCAGTATTTT. This encodes CASSPDGVDTQYF. This rearrangement joins TRBV12-3 or TRBV12-4 to TRBJ2-3; D may be TRBD2 (5 bases). The ends were cut back, 5 bases at V and 5 bases at J, with 11 bases in the middle. The CDR3 has 13 residues.

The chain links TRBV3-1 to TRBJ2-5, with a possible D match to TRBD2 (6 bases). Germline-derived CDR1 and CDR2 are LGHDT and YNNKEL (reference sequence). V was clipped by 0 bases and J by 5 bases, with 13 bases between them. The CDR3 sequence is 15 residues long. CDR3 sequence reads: CASSQDRRVRETQYF. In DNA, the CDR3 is TGTGCCAGCAGCCAAGATCGGAGGGTTCGGGAGACCCAGTACTTC.

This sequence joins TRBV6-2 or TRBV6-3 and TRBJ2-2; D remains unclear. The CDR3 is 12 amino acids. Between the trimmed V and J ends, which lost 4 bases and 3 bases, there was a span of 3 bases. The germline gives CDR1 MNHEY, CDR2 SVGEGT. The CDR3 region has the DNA TGTGCCAGCAGTTGGGACACCGGGGAGCTGTTTTTT. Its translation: CASSWDTGELFF.

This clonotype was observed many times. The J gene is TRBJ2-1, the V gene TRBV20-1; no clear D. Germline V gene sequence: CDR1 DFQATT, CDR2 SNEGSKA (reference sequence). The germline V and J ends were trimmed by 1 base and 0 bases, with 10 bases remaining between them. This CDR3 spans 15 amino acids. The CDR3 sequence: CSARGSESSYNEQFF. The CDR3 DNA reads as TGCAGTGCTAGAGGGTCGGAGAGCTCCTACAATGAGCAGTTCTTC.

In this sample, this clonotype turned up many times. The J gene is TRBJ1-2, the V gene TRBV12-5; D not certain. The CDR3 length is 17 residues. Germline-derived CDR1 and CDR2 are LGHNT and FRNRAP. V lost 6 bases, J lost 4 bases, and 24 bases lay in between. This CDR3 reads CASGRTEATFLAYGYTF. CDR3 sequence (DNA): TGTGCTAGTGGACGTACTGAGGCTACCTTTTTGGCCTATGGCTACACCTTC.

CDR3 DNA sequence: TGCAGTGCTAGAGATTATTGGGACAGCCAAGAGACCCAGTACTTC. Translation: CSARDYWDSQETQYF. This chain uses TRBV20-1 with TRBJ2-5; 7 bases map to TRBD1. Trimming at V came to 0 bases and at J to 1 base, leaving 5 bases not matched to a gene. This CDR3 spans 15 amino acids. The germline CDR1 and CDR2 sequences are DFQATT and SNEGSKA (reference sequence).

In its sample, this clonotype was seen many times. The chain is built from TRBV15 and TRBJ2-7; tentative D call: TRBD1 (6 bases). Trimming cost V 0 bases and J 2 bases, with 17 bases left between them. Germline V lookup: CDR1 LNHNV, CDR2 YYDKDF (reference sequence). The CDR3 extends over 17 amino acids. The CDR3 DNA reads TGTGCCACCAGCAGAGATAGGACAGTAGGAGTAACCTACGAGCAGTACTTC. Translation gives CATSRDRTVGVTYEQYF.

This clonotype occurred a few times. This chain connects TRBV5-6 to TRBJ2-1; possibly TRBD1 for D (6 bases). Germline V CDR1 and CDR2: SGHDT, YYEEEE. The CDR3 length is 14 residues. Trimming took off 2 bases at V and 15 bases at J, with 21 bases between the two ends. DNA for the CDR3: TGTGCCAGCAGCTTAGGCTCGAGACAGGATGTTCCGTTCTTC. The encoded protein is CASSLGSRQDVPFF.

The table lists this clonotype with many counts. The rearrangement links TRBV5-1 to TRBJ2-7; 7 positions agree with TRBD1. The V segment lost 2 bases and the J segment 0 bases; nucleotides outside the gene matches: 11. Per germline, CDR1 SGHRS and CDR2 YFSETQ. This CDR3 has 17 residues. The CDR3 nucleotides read TGCGCCAGCAGCTTTGCCCGACAGGGCCTAAGCTCCTACGAGCAGTACTTC. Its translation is CASSFARQGLSSYEQYF.

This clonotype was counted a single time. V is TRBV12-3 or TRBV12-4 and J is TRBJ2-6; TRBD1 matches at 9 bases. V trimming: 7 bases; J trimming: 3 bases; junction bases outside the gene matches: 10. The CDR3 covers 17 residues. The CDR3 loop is CASTGDREMVGANVLTF. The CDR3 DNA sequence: TGTGCCAGCACCGGGGACAGGGAAATGGTTGGGGCCAACGTCCTGACTTTC.

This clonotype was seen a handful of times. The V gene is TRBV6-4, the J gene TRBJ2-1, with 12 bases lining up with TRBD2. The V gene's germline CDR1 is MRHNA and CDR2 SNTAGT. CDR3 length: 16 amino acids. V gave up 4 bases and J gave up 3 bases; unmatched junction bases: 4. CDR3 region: CASSARTSGNYNEQFF. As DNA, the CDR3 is TGTGCCAGCAGTGCGCGGACTAGCGGGAACTACAATGAGCAGTTCTTC.

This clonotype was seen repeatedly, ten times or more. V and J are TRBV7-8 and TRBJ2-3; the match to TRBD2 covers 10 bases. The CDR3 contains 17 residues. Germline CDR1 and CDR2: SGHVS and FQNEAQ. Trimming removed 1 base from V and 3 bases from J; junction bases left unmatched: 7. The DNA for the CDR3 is TGTGCCAGCAGCTTAGTCCCTAGCGGGAGTGGTACAGATACGCAGTATTTT. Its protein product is CASSLVPSGSGTDTQYF.

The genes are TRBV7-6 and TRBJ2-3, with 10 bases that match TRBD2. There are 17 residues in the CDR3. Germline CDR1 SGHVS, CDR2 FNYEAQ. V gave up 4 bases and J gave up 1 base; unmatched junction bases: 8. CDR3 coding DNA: TGTGCCAGCAGCTCCAACTGGCTAGCGGGGGGCACAGATACGCAGTATTTT. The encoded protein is CASSSNWLAGGTDTQYF.

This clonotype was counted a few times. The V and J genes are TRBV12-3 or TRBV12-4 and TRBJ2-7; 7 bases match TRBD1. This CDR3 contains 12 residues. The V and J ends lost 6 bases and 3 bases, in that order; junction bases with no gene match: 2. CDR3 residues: CASRRQGYEQYF. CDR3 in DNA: TGTGCCAGCAGACGACAGGGCTACGAGCAGTACTTC.

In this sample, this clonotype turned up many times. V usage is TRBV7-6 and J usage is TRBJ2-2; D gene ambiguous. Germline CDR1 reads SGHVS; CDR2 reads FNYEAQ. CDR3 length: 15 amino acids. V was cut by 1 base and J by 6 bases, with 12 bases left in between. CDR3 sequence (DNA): TGTGCCAGCAGCTTAGTCGTCGGCGGCCCCGGGGAGCTGTTTTTT. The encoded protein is CASSLVVGGPGELFF. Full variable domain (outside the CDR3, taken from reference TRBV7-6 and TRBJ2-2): GAGVSQSPRYKVTKRGQDVALRCDPISGHVSLYWYRQALGQGPEFLTYFNYEAQQDKSGLPNDRFSAERPEGSISTLTIQRTEQRDSAMYRCASSLVVGGPGELFFGEGSRLTVL.

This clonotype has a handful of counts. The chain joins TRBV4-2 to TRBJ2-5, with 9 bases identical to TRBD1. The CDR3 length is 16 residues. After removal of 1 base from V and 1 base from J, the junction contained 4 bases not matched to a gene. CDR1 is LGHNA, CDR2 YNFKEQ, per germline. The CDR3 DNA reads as TGTGCCAGCAGCCAAGGAGACAGGGGGTCCCAAGAGACCCAGTACTTC. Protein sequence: CASSQGDRGSQETQYF.

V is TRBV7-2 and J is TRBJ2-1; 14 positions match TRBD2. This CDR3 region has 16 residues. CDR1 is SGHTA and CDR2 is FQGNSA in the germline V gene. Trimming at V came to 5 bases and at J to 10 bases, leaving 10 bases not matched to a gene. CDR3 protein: CASSEPGLAGDREQFF. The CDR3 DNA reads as TGTGCCAGCAGCGAGCCGGGACTAGCGGGAGATCGCGAGCAGTTCTTC.

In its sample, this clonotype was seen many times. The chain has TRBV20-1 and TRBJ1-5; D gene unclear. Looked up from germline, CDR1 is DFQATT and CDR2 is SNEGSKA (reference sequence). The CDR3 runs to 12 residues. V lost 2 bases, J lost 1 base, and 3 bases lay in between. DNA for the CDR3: TGCAGTGCTAGATACAGCAATCAGCCCCAGCATTTT. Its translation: CSARYSNQPQHF.

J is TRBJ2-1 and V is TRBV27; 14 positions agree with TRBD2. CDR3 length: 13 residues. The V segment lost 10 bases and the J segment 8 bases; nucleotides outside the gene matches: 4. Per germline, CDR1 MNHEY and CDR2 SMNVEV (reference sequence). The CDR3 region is CATRLAGGDEQFF. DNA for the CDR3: TGTGCCACTCGACTAGCGGGAGGGGATGAGCAGTTCTTC.

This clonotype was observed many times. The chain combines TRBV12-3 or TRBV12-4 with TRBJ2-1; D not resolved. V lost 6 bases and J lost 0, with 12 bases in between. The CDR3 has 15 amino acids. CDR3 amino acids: CASRQGPSSYNEQFF. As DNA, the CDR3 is TGTGCCAGCAGACAAGGGCCGAGCTCCTACAATGAGCAGTTCTTC.

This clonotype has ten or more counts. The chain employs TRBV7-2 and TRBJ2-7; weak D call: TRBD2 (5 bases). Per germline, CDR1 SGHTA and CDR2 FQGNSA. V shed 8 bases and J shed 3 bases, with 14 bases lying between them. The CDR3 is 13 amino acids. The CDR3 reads CASGDEGLYEQYF. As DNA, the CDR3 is TGTGCCAGCGGCGACGAGGGCCTCTACGAGCAGTACTTC.

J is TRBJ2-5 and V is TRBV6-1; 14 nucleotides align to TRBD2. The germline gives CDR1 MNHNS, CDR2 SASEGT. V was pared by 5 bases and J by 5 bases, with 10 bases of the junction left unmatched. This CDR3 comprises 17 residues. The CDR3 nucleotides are TGTGCCAGCAGTCGCGGACTAGCGGGAGGCCGGGCGGAGACCCAGTACTTC. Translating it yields CASSRGLAGGRAETQYF.

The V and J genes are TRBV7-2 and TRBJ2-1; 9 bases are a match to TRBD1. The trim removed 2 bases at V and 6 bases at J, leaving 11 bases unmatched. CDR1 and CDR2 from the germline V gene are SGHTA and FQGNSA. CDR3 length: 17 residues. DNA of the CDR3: TGTGCCAGCAGCTTATACGTACAGGGGGCTAGCTTCAATGAGCAGTTCTTC. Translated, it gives CASSLYVQGASFNEQFF.

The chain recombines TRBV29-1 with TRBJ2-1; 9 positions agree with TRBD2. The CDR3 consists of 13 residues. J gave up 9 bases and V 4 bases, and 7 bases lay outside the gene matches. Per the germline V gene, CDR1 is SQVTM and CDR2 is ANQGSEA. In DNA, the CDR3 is TGCAGCGTTGGTGCGGGAGGGCCTAGTGAGCAGTTCTTC. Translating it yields CSVGAGGPSEQFF.

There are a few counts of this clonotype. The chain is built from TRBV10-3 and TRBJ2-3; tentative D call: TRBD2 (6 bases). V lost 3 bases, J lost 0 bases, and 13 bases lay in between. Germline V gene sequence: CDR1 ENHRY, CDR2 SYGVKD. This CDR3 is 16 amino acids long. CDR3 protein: CAISDRAGSSTDTQYF. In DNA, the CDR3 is TGTGCCATCAGTGATCGGGCGGGATCAAGCACAGATACGCAGTATTTT.

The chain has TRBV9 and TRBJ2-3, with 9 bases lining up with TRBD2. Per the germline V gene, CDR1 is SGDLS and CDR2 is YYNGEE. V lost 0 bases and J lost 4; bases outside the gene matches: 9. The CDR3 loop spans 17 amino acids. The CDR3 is CASSVAHGGRGADTQYF. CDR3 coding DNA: TGTGCCAGCAGCGTAGCTCATGGCGGGAGGGGCGCAGATACGCAGTATTTT.

The CDR3 sequence is CSVGGDSNQPQHF. CDR3 nucleotide sequence: TGCAGCGTGGGGGGGGATAGCAATCAGCCCCAGCATTTT. The V call is TRBV29-1, the J call TRBJ1-5, with D maybe TRBD1 (5 bases). Trimming pared 6 bases from V and 0 bases from J, leaving 9 bases between. Looked up from germline, CDR1 is SQVTM and CDR2 is ANQGSEA. The CDR3 is made up of 13 amino acids.

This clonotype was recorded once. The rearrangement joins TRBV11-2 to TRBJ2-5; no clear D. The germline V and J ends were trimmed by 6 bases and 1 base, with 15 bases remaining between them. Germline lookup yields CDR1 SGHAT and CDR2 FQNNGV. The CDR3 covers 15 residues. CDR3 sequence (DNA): TGTGCCAGCAGTCCACCCGGGCCTTCCCAAGAGACCCAGTACTTC. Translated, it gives CASSPPGPSQETQYF. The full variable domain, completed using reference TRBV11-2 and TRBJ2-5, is EAGVAQSPRYKIIEKRQSVAFWCNPISGHATLYWYQQILGQGPKLLIQFQNNGVVDDSQLPKDRFSAERLKGVDSTLKIQPAKLEDSAVYLCASSPPGPSQETQYFGPGTRLLVL.